These 17 T cell receptor beta chains share one sample of origin, sequenced in a study of blood T cell repertoires in COVID-19. Measured with immunoSEQ multiplex PCR; TCRdb has only the in-frame clones, and not every one. The sample lists about 76,000 clones; 82% were seen once. The sequencing sample was made of peripheral blood. Source of these receptors: a human donor in a cohort sampled during active COVID-19.

This clone was observed once. The rearrangement joins TRBV3-1 (or the pseudogene TRBV3-2) to TRBJ2-5; D possibly corresponds to TRBD2 (6 bases). This CDR3 is 17 amino acids long. The V gene's germline CDR1 is LGHDT and CDR2 YNNKEL (reference sequence). V was clipped by 4 bases and J by 5 bases, with 23 bases between them. The CDR3 DNA reads TGTGCCAGCAGCCTCCCCCCGGGAGCGGGCCCTGGGGAGACCCAGTACTTC. Protein product: CASSLPPGAGPGETQYF.

In this sample, this clone turned up a few times. This chain uses TRBV30 with TRBJ1-2; D gene uncertain. Germline loops: CDR1 GTSNPN, CDR2 SVGIG (reference sequence). The CDR3 is 14 amino acids. Trimming stripped 5 bases from V and 4 bases from J, with 17 bases between. Written as DNA, the CDR3 is TGTGCCTGGGCTCCCCGTGGGCCCCCCTATGGCTACACCTTC. Translation: CAWAPRGPPYGYTF.

J is TRBJ2-7 and V is TRBV3-1 (or the pseudogene TRBV3-2), with TRBD2 identical over 8 bases. The CDR3 runs 15 residues. CDR1 is LGHDT and CDR2 is YNNKEL in the germline V gene (reference sequence). With V trimmed by 0 bases and J by 4 bases, 5 bases remained unmatched. The CDR3 is CASSQDGAGVYEQYF. The CDR3 nucleotides are TGTGCCAGCAGCCAAGATGGAGCGGGGGTGTACGAGCAGTACTTC.

The J gene is TRBJ1-6, the V gene TRBV5-4; TRBD1 might be the D (5 bases). Germline-derived CDR1 and CDR2 are SGHNT and YYREEE (reference sequence). Trimming stripped 4 bases from V and 7 bases from J, with 15 bases between. The CDR3 is 15 residues long. The CDR3 coding sequence is TGTGCCAGCAGCGGGGGACTAAAGGGCAATTCACCCCTCCACTTT. Residues: CASSGGLKGNSPLHF.

The chain links TRBV6-6 to TRBJ2-5; D unclear. V lost 1 base to trimming and J lost 4 bases, with 7 bases between them. The CDR3 loop spans 13 amino acids. Germline CDR1 is MNHNY and CDR2 is SVGAGI (reference sequence). Here the CDR3 DNA reads TGTGCCAGCAGTTACTACTCCGCAGAGACCCAGTACTTC. It is translated as CASSYYSAETQYF.

This chain connects TRBV5-5 to TRBJ1-5, with 9 bases that match TRBD1. With V trimmed by 2 bases and J by 2 bases, 2 bases remained unmatched. This CDR3 region has 15 residues. Germline-derived CDR1 and CDR2 are SGHKS and YYEKEE (reference sequence). CDR3 nucleotide sequence: TGTGCCAGCAGCTTTGGGGACAGGGGCAATCAGCCCCAGCATTTT. It specifies CASSFGDRGNQPQHF.

The chain has TRBV7-2 and TRBJ2-5, with TRBD2 matching over 7 bases. The trim removed 0 bases at V and 2 bases at J, leaving 3 bases unmatched. Germline CDR1 SGHTA, CDR2 FQGNSA. The CDR3 is 15 amino acids. Here the CDR3 DNA reads TGTGCCAGCAGCTTAGCACCGGGGGGTCAAGAGACCCAGTACTTC. This translates into CASSLAPGGQETQYF.

This clone was recorded only once. The V call is TRBV5-1, the J call TRBJ2-5; D perhaps matches TRBD2 (6 bases). Trimming removed 3 bases from V and 2 bases from J, with 14 bases in between. This CDR3 contains 15 residues. Germline V gives CDR1 SGHRS, CDR2 YFSETQ. This chain's CDR3 is CASSSSGTSQETQYF. In DNA form, the CDR3 reads TGCGCCAGCAGCTCCTCCGGGACTTCGCAAGAGACCCAGTACTTC.

This clone appeared a few times. The V call is TRBV6-6, the J call TRBJ1-1, with 8 bases fitting TRBD1. Germline-derived CDR1 and CDR2 are MNHNY and SVGAGI (reference sequence). This CDR3 region has 13 residues. V lost 7 bases, J lost 3 bases, and 4 bases stayed unmatched. The CDR3 protein is CASIQGDYTEAFF. The CDR3 DNA sequence: TGTGCCAGCATACAGGGGGACTACACTGAAGCTTTCTTT.

The rearrangement joins TRBV9 to TRBJ1-5; D may be TRBD1 (6 bases). V lost 4 bases and J lost 4, with 15 bases in between. Germline-derived CDR1 and CDR2 are SGDLS and YYNGEE. The CDR3 spans 15 residues. The CDR3 spells CASSPEGDLNQPQHF. CDR3 sequence (DNA): TGTGCCAGCAGCCCAGAGGGGGATTTGAATCAGCCCCAGCATTTT.

This clone was detected a few times. The chain is built from TRBV6-5 and TRBJ1-1; D call uncertain. This CDR3 has 11 residues. Germline values: CDR1 MNHEY, CDR2 SVGAGI. Trimming cost V 11 bases and J 1 base, with 8 bases left between them. The CDR3 nucleotides read TGTGCCGCTTGGGCGAACACTGAAGCTTTCTTT. Amino acid sequence: CAAWANTEAFF.

The chain carries TRBV7-3 and TRBJ2-7; D perhaps matches TRBD2 (6 bases). The V gene lost 2 bases and the J gene lost 4 bases, with 12 bases spanning the gap. The length of the CDR3 is 14 residues. Germline-derived CDR1 and CDR2 are SGHTA and FQGTGA. CDR3 nucleotides: TGTGCCAGCAGCTTATTTCGGGGGTTGTACGAGCAGTACTTC. Amino acid sequence: CASSLFRGLYEQYF.

This clone showed up many times. Different DNA sequences within this sample yield the same CDR3. This rearrangement joins TRBV7-2 to TRBJ1-2, with D maybe TRBD1 (5 bases). The germline V gene has CDR1 SGHTA and CDR2 FQGNSA. The CDR3 is 14 amino acids. V lost 0 bases to trimming and J lost 4 bases, with 9 bases between them. CDR3 loop: CASSLASGGYGYTF. Written as DNA, the CDR3 is TGTGCCAGCAGCTTAGCTTCGGGGGGCTATGGCTACACCTTC.

This chain's CDR3 is CSASFGTGGLDTQYF. In DNA form, the CDR3 reads TGCAGTGCTAGTTTCGGGACAGGGGGCCTAGATACGCAGTATTTT. The chain is built from TRBV20-1 and TRBJ2-3; 12 nucleotides agree with TRBD1. V lost 3 bases and J lost 5; bases outside the gene matches: 6. Germline V CDR1 and CDR2: DFQATT, SNEGSKA (reference sequence). The CDR3 covers 15 residues.

The chain couples TRBV18 to TRBJ1-1; D may be TRBD1 (5 bases). Germline V gene lookup returns CDR1 KGHSH and CDR2 LQKENI. The CDR3 has 15 amino acids. V lost 0 bases and J 1 base, leaving 9 bases between the germline ends. CDR3 nucleotide sequence: TGTGCCAGCTCACCACCGTCCGGGGGGAACACTGAAGCTTTCTTT. Amino acids: CASSPPSGGNTEAFF.

The chain recombines TRBV7-9 with TRBJ1-1, with 9 positions matching TRBD1. The germline CDR1 and CDR2 sequences are SEHNR and FQNEAQ (reference sequence). V shed 5 bases and J 3 bases; nucleotides not matched to a gene: 7. The CDR3 spans 15 residues. The CDR3 sequence: CASSGDRVVDTEAFF. CDR3 nucleotide sequence: TGTGCCAGCAGCGGGGACAGGGTAGTTGACACTGAAGCTTTCTTT.

The chain employs TRBV10-2 and TRBJ1-5, with TRBD1 matching over 7 bases. V dropped 6 bases and J dropped 6; count of bases not matched to a gene: 2. Germline CDR1 is WSHSY and CDR2 is SAAADI. The CDR3 has 12 residues. The chain's CDR3 is CASRTGIQPQHF. The DNA for the CDR3 is TGCGCCAGCAGGACAGGGATTCAGCCCCAGCATTTT.